This T cell receptor (beta chain) came from a study of control samples from healthy donors and cancer patients. Repertoires were generated with immunoSEQ multiplex PCR, while TCRdb's copy carries only in-frame clones and drops some. Of around 190,000 clones in the sample, roughly 92% are singletons; the top ten hold approximately 1.5%. The length of the CDR3 is 12 residues. V lost 6 bases, J lost 3 bases, and 5 bases stayed unmatched. Germline V CDR1 and CDR2: SQVTM, ANQGSEA. The sample comprised blood. The chain employs TRBV29-1 and TRBJ2-7; TRBD1 agrees at 7 bases. This clonotype originated in a man under 40 in good health. CDR3 nucleotide sequence: TGCAGCGTCCGGACAGGCTACTACGAGCAGTACTTC. Amino acid sequence: CSVRTGYYEQYF.